This TCR beta chain was obtained from a study of CD8+ T cells in alopecia areata. About the study: Administration of oral tofacitinib to treated patients was at 5 to 10 mg twice daily. Treatment ran 6 to 18 months, with 6 months of follow-up afterward. The investigators scored severity in treated patients by the percentage of affected scalp area.

For this clone: Its antigen is unidentified.

Treatment defined: oral pan-JAK inhibitor, 5-10 mg twice daily. The CDR3 length is 13 residues. The germline V gene has CDR1 MNHEY and CDR2 SMNVEV (reference sequence). Deletions cut 3 bases from V and 7 bases from J, with 9 bases between. The sequencing template was cDNA reverse transcribed from extracted RNA. TCRdb's copy holds only in-frame clones and misses some; the assay was immunoSEQ multiplex PCR. Found here are roughly 76,000 clones, 25% to 30% of them singletons; the top ten hold more than 12%. Whole-study results and caveats: Resident alphabeta T-cell populations of normal skin are likewise subject to sequencing in scalp samples.

This sequence originates from a human donor with alopecia areata. This specimen consisted of CD8+ T cells sorted from blood, obtained at week 4, from a patient treated with tofacitinib. The chain joins TRBV27 to TRBJ1-4; a weak D match, TRBD1 (5 bases). CDR3 sequence reads: CASSLGGGEKLFF. The CDR3 nucleotides read TGTGCCAGCAGTTTGGGGGGTGGTGAAAAACTGTTTTTT.